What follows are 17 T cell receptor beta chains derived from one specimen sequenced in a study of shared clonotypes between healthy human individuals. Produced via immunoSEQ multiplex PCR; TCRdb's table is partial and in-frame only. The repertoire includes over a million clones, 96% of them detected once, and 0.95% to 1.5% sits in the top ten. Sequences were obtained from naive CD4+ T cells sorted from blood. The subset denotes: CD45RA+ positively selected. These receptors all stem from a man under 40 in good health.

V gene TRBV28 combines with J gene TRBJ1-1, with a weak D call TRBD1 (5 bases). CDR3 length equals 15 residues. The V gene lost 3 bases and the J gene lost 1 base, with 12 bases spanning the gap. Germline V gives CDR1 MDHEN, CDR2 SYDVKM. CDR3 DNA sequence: TGTGCCAGCAGTTTTATAGGGACGCCGAACACTGAAGCTTTCTTT. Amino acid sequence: CASSFIGTPNTEAFF.

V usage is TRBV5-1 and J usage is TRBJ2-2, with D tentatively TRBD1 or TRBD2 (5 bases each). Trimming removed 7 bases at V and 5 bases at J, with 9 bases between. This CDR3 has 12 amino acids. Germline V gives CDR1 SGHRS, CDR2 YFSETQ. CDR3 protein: CASEGWTGELFF. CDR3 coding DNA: TGCGCCAGCGAGGGGTGGACCGGGGAGCTGTTTTTT.

DNA for the CDR3: TGCGCCAGCAGCGAGACAGGGGTCAAGAGCGGGGAGCTGTTTTTT. Translation gives CASSETGVKSGELFF. The chain combines TRBV5-1 with TRBJ2-2, with TRBD1 identical over 8 bases. The J segment lost 7 bases and the V segment lost 4 bases, leaving 9 bases of the junction unmatched. The CDR3 sequence is 15 residues long. CDR1 and CDR2 (germline): SGHRS, YFSETQ.

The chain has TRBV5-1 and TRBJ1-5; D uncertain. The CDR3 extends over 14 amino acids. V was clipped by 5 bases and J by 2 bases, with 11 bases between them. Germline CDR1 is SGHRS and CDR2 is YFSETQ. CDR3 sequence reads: CASSYSGGNQPQHF. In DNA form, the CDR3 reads TGCGCCAGCAGTTATAGCGGGGGCAATCAGCCCCAGCATTTT.

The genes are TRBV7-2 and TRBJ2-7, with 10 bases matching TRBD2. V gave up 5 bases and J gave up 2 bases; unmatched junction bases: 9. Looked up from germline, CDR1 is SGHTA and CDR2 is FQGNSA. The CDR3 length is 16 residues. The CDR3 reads CASSPSGGRAAYEQYF. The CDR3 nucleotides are TGTGCCAGCAGCCCTAGCGGGGGCAGGGCGGCCTACGAGCAGTACTTC. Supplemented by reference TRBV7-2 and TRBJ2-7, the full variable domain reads GAGVSQSPSNKVTEKGKDVELRCDPISGHTALYWYRQSLGQGLEFLIYFQGNSAPDKSGLPSDRFSAERTGGSVSTLTIQRTQQEDSAVYLCASSPSGGRAAYEQYFGPGTRLTVT.

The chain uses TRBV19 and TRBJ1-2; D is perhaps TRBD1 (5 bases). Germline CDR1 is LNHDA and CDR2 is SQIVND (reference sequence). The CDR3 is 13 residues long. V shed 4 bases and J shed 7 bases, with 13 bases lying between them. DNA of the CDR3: TGTGCCAGTAGTAGATCAGGGTTGGGTGGCTACACCTTC. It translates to CASSRSGLGGYTF.

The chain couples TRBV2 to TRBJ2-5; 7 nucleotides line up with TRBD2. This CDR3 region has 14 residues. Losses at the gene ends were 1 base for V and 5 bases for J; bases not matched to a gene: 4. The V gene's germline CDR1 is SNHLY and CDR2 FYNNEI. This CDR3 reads CASSEGTSAETQYF. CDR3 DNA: TGTGCCAGCAGTGAAGGGACTAGTGCGGAGACCCAGTACTTC.

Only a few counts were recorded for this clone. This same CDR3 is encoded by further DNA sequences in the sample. The CDR3 DNA reads TGTGCCAGCAGTGTCGAACAAGAGACCCAGTACTTC. This translates into CASSVEQETQYF. The chain couples TRBV2 to TRBJ2-5, with D unclear. The V and J ends lost 4 bases and 2 bases respectively, with 5 bases between them. CDR3 length: 12 residues. Per the germline V gene, CDR1 is SNHLY and CDR2 is FYNNEI.

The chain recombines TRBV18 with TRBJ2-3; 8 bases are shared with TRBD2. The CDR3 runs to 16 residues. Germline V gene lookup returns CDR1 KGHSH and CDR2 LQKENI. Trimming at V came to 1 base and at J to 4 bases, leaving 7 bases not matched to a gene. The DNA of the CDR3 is TGTGCCAGCTCACCACAGCGGGAGACCACAGCAGATACGCAGTATTTT. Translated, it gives CASSPQRETTADTQYF.

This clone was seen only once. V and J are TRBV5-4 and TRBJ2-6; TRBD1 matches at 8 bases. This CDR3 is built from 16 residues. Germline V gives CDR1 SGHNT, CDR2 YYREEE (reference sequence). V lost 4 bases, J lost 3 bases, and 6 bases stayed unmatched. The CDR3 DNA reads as TGTGCCAGCAGCATACCCAGGGGGCTTGGGGCCAACGTCCTGACTTTC. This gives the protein CASSIPRGLGANVLTF. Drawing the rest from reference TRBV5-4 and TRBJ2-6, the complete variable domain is ETGVTQSPTHLIKTRGQQVTLRCSSQSGHNTVSWYQQALGQGPQFIFQYYREEENGRGNFPPRFSGLQFPNYSSELNVNALELDDSALYLCASSIPRGLGANVLTFGAGSRLTVL.

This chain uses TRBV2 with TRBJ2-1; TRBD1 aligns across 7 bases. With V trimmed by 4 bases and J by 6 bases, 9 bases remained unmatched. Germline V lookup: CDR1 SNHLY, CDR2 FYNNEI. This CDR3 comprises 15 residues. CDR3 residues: CASSVDRVVGNEQFF. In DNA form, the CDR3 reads TGTGCCAGCAGTGTAGACAGGGTAGTAGGCAATGAGCAGTTCTTC. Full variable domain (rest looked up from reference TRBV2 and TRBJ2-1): EPEVTQTPSHQVTQMGQEVILRCVPISNHLYFYWYRQILGQKVEFLVSFYNNEISEKSEIFDDQFSVERPDGSNFTLKIRSTKLEDSAMYFCASSVDRVVGNEQFFGPGTRLTVL.

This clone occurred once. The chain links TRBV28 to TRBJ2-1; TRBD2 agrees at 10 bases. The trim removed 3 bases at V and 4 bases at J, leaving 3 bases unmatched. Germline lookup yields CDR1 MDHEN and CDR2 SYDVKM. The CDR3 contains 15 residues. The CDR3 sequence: CASSFLSGRYNEQFF. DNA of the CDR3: TGTGCCAGCAGTTTCCTTAGCGGGAGGTACAATGAGCAGTTCTTC.

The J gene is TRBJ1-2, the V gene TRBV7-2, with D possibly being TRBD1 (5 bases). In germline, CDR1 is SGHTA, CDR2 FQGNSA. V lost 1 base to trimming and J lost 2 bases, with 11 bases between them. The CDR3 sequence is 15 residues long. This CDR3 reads CASSLVRDRNYGYTF. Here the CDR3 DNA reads TGTGCCAGCAGCTTAGTACGAGACAGAAACTATGGCTACACCTTC.

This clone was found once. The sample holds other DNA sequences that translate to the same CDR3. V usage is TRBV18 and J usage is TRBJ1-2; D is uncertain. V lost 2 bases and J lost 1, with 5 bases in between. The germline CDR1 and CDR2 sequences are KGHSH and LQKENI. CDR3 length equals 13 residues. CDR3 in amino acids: CASSPDRNYGYTF. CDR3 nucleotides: TGTGCCAGCTCACCAGACCGTAACTATGGCTACACCTTC.

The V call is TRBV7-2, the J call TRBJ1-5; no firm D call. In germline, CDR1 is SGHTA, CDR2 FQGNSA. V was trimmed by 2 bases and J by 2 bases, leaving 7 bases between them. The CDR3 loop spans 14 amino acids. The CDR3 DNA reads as TGTGCCAGCAGCTTATCCGCGGGCAATCAGCCCCAGCATTTT. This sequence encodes CASSLSAGNQPQHF.

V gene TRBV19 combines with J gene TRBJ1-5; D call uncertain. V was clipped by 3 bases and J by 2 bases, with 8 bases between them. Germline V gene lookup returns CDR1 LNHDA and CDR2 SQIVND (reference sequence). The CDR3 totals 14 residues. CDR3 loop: CASSIRVGNQPQHF. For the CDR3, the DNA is TGTGCCAGTAGTATTCGTGTAGGCAATCAGCCCCAGCATTTT.

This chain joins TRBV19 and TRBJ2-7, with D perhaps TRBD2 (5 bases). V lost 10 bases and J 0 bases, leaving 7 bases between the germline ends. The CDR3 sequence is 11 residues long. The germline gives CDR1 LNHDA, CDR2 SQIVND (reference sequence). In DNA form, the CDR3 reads TGTGCCACCGGGATCTCCTACGAGCAGTACTTC. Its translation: CATGISYEQYF.